This T cell receptor (beta chain) is from a study of T cells after yellow fever vaccination. A remark on this clonotype: Antigen unknown.

Study-level points and caveats: Although the secondary response was weaker, it peaked faster, at day 5 versus 15. Highly abundant clonotypes carried over from the bulk population could end up in FACS-sorted repertoires as contaminants.

Between the trimmed V and J ends, which lost 1 base and 4 bases, there was a span of 13 bases. Germline CDR1 SGHTA, CDR2 FQGNSA. The CDR3 spans 15 residues. By 5'RACE template switching, TCR cDNA was produced, with a universal primer site and UMIs added in the process. TCRdb used MiXCR to reprocess the 5' RACE reads, holding one entry per CDR3 protein. The sample carries some 300,000 distinct CDR3 sequences, roughly 8.7% recorded once. Sample: CD4+ T cells sorted from PBMCs, taken 5 days after the yellow fever booster vaccination. This chain uses TRBV7-2 with TRBJ2-5; D may match TRBD1 or TRBD2 (6 bases each). The receptor was derived from a man aged 18 to 29 who received the YFV17D yellow fever vaccine. CDR3 DNA: TGTGCCAGCAGCTTAGGGAGGGGGTGGCTAGAGACCCAGTACTTC. Residues: CASSLGRGWLETQYF.